This TCR beta chain derives from a study of blood T cell repertoires in COVID-19. Profiled with immunoSEQ multiplex PCR; TCRdb holds only in-frame clones, not every one. The sample has about 150,000 clones; about nine tenths are singletons. V lost 2 bases to trimming and J lost 1 base, with 16 bases between them. The CDR3 is 17 amino acids. Germline V CDR1 and CDR2: SGHVS, FNYEAQ. The chain joins TRBV7-6 to TRBJ2-3, with D unclear. Sequenced: peripheral blood. This TCR was recovered from an older man with acute or convalescent COVID-19. DNA of the CDR3: TGTGCCAGCAGCTTAAGGCCGCGGAGAGGAGGCACAGATACGCAGTATTTT. It yields the protein CASSLRPRRGGTDTQYF. The complete variable domain, with remaining parts taken from reference TRBV7-6 and TRBJ2-3, reads GAGVSQSPRYKVTKRGQDVALRCDPISGHVSLYWYRQALGQGPEFLTYFNYEAQQDKSGLPNDRFSAERPEGSISTLTIQRTEQRDSAMYRCASSLRPRRGGTDTQYFGPGTRLTVL.